The source of this T cell receptor beta chain is a study of PD-L1 blockade in urothelial cancer. Study summary: Atezolizumab at 1,200 mg intravenously every 3 weeks was started by patients in about 2014. Blood was evaluated 3 weeks (second dose) and 6 weeks after therapy began. A median around 140,000 T cells were found in blood samples. The study's findings and limits: Durable benefit was linked to greater 3-week expansion of tumor-associated blood clones.

For this clone: What it recognizes is unknown.

Noted time point: peripheral blood 6 weeks after treatment start. Trimming left V 6 bases short and J 6 bases short, with 12 bases between. In germline, CDR1 is SEHNR, CDR2 FQNEAQ (reference sequence). The CDR3 contains 12 residues. Data came from immunoSEQ multiplex PCR; TCRdb stores just in-frame clones and leaves some out. This sample has under 150,000 clones; about 89% occur once, and the top ten carry more than 1.5%. This specimen consisted of PBMCs, obtained around atezolizumab (anti-PD-L1) treatment. The clonotype originates from a man aged 60-69 years with urothelial cancer. The J gene is TRBJ2-7, the V gene TRBV7-9; D call uncertain. The CDR3 reads CASSSTGGEQYF. The CDR3 nucleotides read TGTGCCAGCAGTTCGACGGGTGGCGAGCAGTACTTC.